The clone carrying this TCR beta chain was detected once. Antigen unknown. A roughly 220 ng quantity of DNA, around 30,000 T cell genomes, went into the sorted-subset replicate PCRs. Assay: immunoSEQ multiplex PCR; the TCRdb copy retains only in-frame clones and omits some. In the table there are over 2 million clones, around 95% of which are singletons. The sample belongs to a study of shared clonotypes between healthy human individuals. Study-wide results and caveats: Few donors limited the genetic and exposure-history diversity represented.

The germline gives CDR1 SEHNR, CDR2 FQNEAQ (reference sequence). With V trimmed by 5 bases and J by 8 bases, 8 bases remained unmatched. The CDR3 runs to 15 residues. What was sequenced was naive CD4+ T cells sorted from blood. Regarding subset: CD45RA+ positively selected. The sequence came from a man between 18 and 35 years old in good health. The chain couples TRBV7-9 to TRBJ2-3; 12 bases align to TRBD1. DNA of the CDR3: TGTGCCAGCAGCCCAGGGGGACAGGGGGCTGTTACGCAGTATTTT. This codes for CASSPGGQGAVTQYF.